This T cell receptor (beta chain) was sequenced for a study of shared clonotypes between healthy human individuals. The table came from immunoSEQ multiplex PCR; TCRdb's copy has only in-frame clones and leaves some out. The profile shows millions of clones, 85% to 95% of them singletons. This clone is a singleton in its sample. As yet, its antigen is unknown. Points from the study as a whole: Among the subsets, naive ones generally showed larger estimated richness than memory ones.

Germline lookup yields CDR1 SNHLY and CDR2 FYNNEI. There are 15 residues in the CDR3. V gave up 6 bases and J gave up 1 base; unmatched junction bases: 4. Sequencing was done on a sample of naive CD4+ T cells sorted from blood. Subset in this sample: CD45RA+ positively selected. The chain has TRBV2 and TRBJ1-5; TRBD1 agrees at 9 bases. The clonotype comes from a man younger than 35 in good health. The CDR3 DNA sequence: TGTGCCAGCAGCGCCGGGACAGGGAGCAATCAGCCCCAGCATTTT. This encodes CASSAGTGSNQPQHF.